The clone carrying this T cell receptor beta chain was found many times. The antigen remains undetermined. The data were taken from a study of T cells in Graves' hyperthyroidism and ophthalmopathy. Study findings and constraints: A model built on 13 V-J features separated ophthalmopathy from stable hyperthyroidism.

Amplification yielded TCR beta CDR3 regions, with RNA transcripts as the source. The primer set for the first-round RT-PCR of the TCR CDR3 was HTBI. Each CDR3 protein gets one entry after TCRdb re-called the multiplex PCR reads with MiXCR. The table records fewer than 350,000 distinct CDR3 sequences, 21% of them present only once. Trimming removed 4 bases from V and 3 bases from J; junction bases left unmatched: 5. The germline V gene encodes CDR1 SGHRS and CDR2 YFSETQ. The CDR3 is 15 residues long. Sequenced input: blood. This sequence joins TRBV5-1 and TRBJ2-3; TRBD2 matches at 10 bases. This TCR came from a woman aged 50 to 65 with Graves' hyperthyroidism. DNA for the CDR3: TGCGCCAGCAGCCCTAGCGGGAGAATTACAGATACGCAGTATTTT. Translating it yields CASSPSGRITDTQYF. The entire variable domain, with the rest obtained from reference TRBV5-1 and TRBJ2-3, is as follows: KAGVTQTPRYLIKTRGQQVTLSCSPISGHRSVSWYQQTPGQGLQFLFEYFSETQRNKGNFPGRFSGRQFSNSRSEMNVSTLELGDSALYLCASSPSGRITDTQYFGPGTRLTVL.